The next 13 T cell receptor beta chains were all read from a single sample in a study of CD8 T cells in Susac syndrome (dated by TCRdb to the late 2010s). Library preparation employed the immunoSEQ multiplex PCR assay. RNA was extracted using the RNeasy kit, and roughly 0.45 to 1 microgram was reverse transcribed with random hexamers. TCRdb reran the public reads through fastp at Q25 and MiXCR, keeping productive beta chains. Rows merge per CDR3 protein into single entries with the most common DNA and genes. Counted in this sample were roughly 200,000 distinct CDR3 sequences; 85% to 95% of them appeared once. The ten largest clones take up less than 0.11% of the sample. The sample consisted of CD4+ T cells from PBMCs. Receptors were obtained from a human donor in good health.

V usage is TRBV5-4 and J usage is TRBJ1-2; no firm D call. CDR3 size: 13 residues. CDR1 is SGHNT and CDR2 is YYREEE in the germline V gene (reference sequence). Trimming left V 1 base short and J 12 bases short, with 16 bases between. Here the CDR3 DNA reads TGTGCCAGCAGCTTGAAGACAACCATTAGTAACACCTTC. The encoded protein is CASSLKTTISNTF. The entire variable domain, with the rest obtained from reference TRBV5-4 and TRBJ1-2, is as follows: ETGVTQSPTHLIKTRGQQVTLRCSSQSGHNTVSWYQQALGQGPQFIFQYYREEENGRGNFPPRFSGLQFPNYSSELNVNALELDDSALYLCASSLKTTISNTFGSGTRLTVV.

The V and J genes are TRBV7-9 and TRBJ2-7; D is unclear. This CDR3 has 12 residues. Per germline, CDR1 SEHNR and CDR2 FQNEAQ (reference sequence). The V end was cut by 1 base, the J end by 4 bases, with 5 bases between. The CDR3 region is CASSLEQYEQYF. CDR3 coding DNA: TGTGCCAGCAGCTTAGAACAGTACGAGCAGTACTTC.

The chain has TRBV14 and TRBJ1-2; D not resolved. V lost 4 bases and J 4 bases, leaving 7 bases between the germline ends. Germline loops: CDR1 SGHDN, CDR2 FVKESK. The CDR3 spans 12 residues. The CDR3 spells CASSRSRYGYTF. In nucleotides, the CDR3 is TGTGCCAGCAGCCGTTCGCGCTATGGCTACACCTTC.

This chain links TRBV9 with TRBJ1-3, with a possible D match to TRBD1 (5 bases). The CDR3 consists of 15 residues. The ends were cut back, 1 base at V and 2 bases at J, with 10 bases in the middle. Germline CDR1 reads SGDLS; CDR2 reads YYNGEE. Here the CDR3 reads CASSVQSRAGNTIYF. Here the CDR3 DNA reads TGTGCCAGCAGCGTACAGTCCAGGGCTGGAAACACCATATATTTT.

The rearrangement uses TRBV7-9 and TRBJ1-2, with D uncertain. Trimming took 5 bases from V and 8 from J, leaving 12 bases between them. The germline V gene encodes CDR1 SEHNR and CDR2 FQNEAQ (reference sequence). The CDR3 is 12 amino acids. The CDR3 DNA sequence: TGTGCCAGCAGCATCCTACAATACGGCTACACCTTC. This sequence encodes CASSILQYGYTF.

DNA for the CDR3: TGCAGCGTTGGAAAAGGGCTTGGAGATGGCTACACCTTC. Translating it yields CSVGKGLGDGYTF. The chain employs TRBV29-1 and TRBJ1-2; D unresolved. The CDR3 is 13 residues long. CDR1 is SQVTM, CDR2 ANQGSEA, per germline. Trimming cost V 4 bases and J 6 bases, with 15 bases left between them.

CDR3 region: CASSPLGGWQFF. CDR3 sequence (DNA): TGTGCCAGCAGCCCCCTTGGGGGGTGGCAGTTCTTC. The chain couples TRBV6-5 to TRBJ2-1, with D possibly matching TRBD2 (6 bases). CDR1 is MNHEY and CDR2 is SVGAGI in the germline V gene. V lost 6 bases and J lost 12, with 15 bases in between. The CDR3 consists of 12 residues.

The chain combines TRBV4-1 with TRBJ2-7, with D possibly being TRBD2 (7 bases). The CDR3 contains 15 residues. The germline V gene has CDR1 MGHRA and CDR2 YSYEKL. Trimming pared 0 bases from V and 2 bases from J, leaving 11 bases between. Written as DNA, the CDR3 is TGCGCCAGCAGCCAAGATAGGGGGGGGACCTACGAGCAGTACGTC. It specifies CASSQDRGGTYEQYV.

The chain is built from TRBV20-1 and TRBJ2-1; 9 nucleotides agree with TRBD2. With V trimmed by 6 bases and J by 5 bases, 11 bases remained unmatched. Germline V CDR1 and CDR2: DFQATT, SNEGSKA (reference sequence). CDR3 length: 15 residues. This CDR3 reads CSAALGLALNNEQFF. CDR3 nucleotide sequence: TGCAGTGCGGCCCTGGGACTAGCCTTAAACAATGAGCAGTTCTTC.

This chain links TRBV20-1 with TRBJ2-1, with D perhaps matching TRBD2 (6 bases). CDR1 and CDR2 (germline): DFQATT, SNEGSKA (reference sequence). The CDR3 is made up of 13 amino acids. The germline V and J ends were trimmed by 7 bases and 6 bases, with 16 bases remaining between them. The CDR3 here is CSGFEGLSNEQFF. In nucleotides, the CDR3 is TGCAGTGGATTCGAGGGACTTTCCAATGAGCAGTTCTTC.

The CDR3 loop reads CASSLDGGAGFYEQYF. DNA for the CDR3: TGTGCCAGCAGCTTGGACGGGGGGGCCGGCTTCTACGAGCAGTACTTC. This chain joins TRBV5-4 and TRBJ2-7, with 8 positions matching TRBD2. This CDR3 comprises 16 residues. Losses at the gene ends were 0 bases for V and 3 bases for J; bases not matched to a gene: 8. CDR1 and CDR2 from the germline V gene are SGHNT and YYREEE (reference sequence).

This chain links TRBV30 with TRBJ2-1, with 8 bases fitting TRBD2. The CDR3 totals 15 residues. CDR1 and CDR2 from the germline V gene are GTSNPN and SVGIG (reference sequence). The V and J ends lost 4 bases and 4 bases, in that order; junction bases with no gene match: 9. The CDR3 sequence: CAWMEAGAGYNEQFF. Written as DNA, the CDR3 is TGTGCCTGGATGGAAGCGGGAGCAGGTTACAATGAGCAGTTCTTC. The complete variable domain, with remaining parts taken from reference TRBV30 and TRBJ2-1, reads SQTIHQWPATLVQPVGSPLSLECTVEGTSNPNLYWYRQAAGRGLQLLFYSVGIGQISSEVPQNLSASRPQDRQFILSSKKLLLSDSGFYLCAWMEAGAGYNEQFFGPGTRLTVL.

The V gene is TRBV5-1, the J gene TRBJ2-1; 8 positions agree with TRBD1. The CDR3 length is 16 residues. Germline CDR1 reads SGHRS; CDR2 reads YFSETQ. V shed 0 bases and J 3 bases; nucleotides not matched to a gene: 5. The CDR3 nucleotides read TGCGCCAGCAGCTTGGATGCAACAGGGGGCTACAATGAGCAGTTCTTC. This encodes CASSLDATGGYNEQFF.